The T cell receptor (beta chain) under discussion was sequenced for a study of OX40 agonist ivuxolimab in advanced cancers. The CDR3 is made up of 14 amino acids. Per germline, CDR1 SGHRS and CDR2 YFSETQ. The V and J ends lost 4 bases and 1 base respectively, with 11 bases between them. Libraries were prepared by immunoSEQ multiplex PCR; TCRdb keeps only in-frame clonotypes and omits some of them. The table shows about 94,000 clones, with around 86% occurring only once. V usage is TRBV5-1 and J usage is TRBJ1-1, with D perhaps TRBD1 (5 bases). The receptor was isolated from an adult with an advanced solid tumor such as melanoma, head and neck, liver or kidney cancer. The sequencing used CD4+ or CD8+ T cells sorted from blood, collected in a trial of the OX40 agonist ivuxolimab. CDR3 sequence (DNA): TGCGCCAGCAGCCGGGACCCCTGGAACACTGAAGCTTTCTTT. It codes for CASSRDPWNTEAFF. Full variable domain (rest looked up from reference TRBV5-1 and TRBJ1-1): KAGVTQTPRYLIKTRGQQVTLSCSPISGHRSVSWYQQTPGQGLQFLFEYFSETQRNKGNFPGRFSGRQFSNSRSEMNVSTLELGDSALYLCASSRDPWNTEAFFGQGTRLTVV.